The 13 T cell receptor beta chains below all came from one sample that was sequenced in a study of T cell responses to AZD1222 COVID-19 vaccine. Sequenced by immunoSEQ multiplex PCR; TCRdb stores in-frame clones only, minus some. The sample includes 150,000 to 180,000 clones, 88% of them seen just once. This specimen was peripheral blood, taken on day 0 of AZD1222 vaccination. These receptor sequences come from an adult in good health.

The V call is TRBV5-5, the J call TRBJ2-5; 7 nucleotides match TRBD2. J gave up 2 bases and V 4 bases, and 11 bases lay outside the gene matches. Germline assignment: CDR1 SGHKS and CDR2 YYEKEE (reference sequence). This CDR3 contains 16 residues. CDR3 sequence reads: CASSPFRDYPQETQYF. CDR3 sequence (DNA): TGTGCCAGCAGCCCCTTCCGGGACTACCCTCAAGAGACCCAGTACTTC. Looking up the rest from reference TRBV5-5 and TRBJ2-5 gives the full variable domain: DAGVTQSPTHLIKTRGQQVTLRCSPISGHKSVSWYQQVLGQGPQFIFQYYEKEERGRGNFPDRFSARQFPNYSSELNVNALLLGDSALYLCASSPFRDYPQETQYFGPGTRLLVL.

The V and J genes are TRBV6-5 and TRBJ2-7, with 9 bases lining up with TRBD2. The CDR3 runs 15 residues. CDR1 is MNHEY, CDR2 SVGAGI, per germline. The trim removed 2 bases at V and 3 bases at J, leaving 5 bases unmatched. CDR3: CASSYDRGGVYEQYF. The CDR3 DNA follows: TGTGCCAGCAGTTACGATCGCGGGGGGGTCTACGAGCAGTACTTC.

This clone has a single count. The chain links TRBV10-2 to TRBJ2-7, with 12 bases identical to TRBD1. Germline assignment: CDR1 WSHSY and CDR2 SAAADI. The CDR3 loop spans 16 amino acids. V lost 10 bases, J lost 4 bases, and 14 bases stayed unmatched. CDR3: CATPPGTGGEGYEQYF. The CDR3 nucleotides read TGCGCCACTCCCCCCGGGACAGGGGGCGAAGGGTACGAGCAGTACTTC.

The chain uses TRBV6-5 and TRBJ1-2, with TRBD1 matching 8 bases. The V and J ends lost 7 bases and 4 bases, in that order; junction bases with no gene match: 11. CDR3 length: 15 amino acids. The germline CDR1 and CDR2 sequences are MNHEY and SVGAGI. CDR3 in amino acids: CASTSPQGAGYGYTF. The CDR3 nucleotides read TGTGCCAGCACCTCACCCCAGGGGGCAGGCTATGGCTACACCTTC.

The chain couples TRBV3-1 (or the pseudogene TRBV3-2) to TRBJ2-2; D may be TRBD2 (6 bases). The CDR3 extends over 15 amino acids. The germline V and J ends were trimmed by 7 bases and 4 bases, with 16 bases remaining between them. The V gene's germline CDR1 is LGHDT and CDR2 YNNKEL (reference sequence). The CDR3 is CASTRGWGGTGELFF. The CDR3 region has the DNA TGTGCCAGCACCCGAGGGTGGGGAGGCACCGGGGAGCTGTTTTTT.

The chain is built from TRBV20-1 and TRBJ1-2; D is possibly TRBD1 (6 bases). Germline V gives CDR1 DFQATT, CDR2 SNEGSKA (reference sequence). The CDR3 spans 10 residues. Deletions cut 4 bases from V and 8 bases from J, with 8 bases between. In nucleotides, the CDR3 is TGCAGTGCTAACAGGGCCGGCTACACCTTC. It codes for CSANRAGYTF.

V is TRBV12-3 or TRBV12-4 and J is TRBJ2-7; D is perhaps TRBD2 (5 bases). The CDR3 has 11 amino acids. Trimming stripped 7 bases from V and 7 bases from J, with 11 bases between. Here the CDR3 DNA reads TGTGCCAGCACTCCGGGGAGAGAGCAGTACTTC. Its protein product is CASTPGREQYF.

This chain joins TRBV5-1 and TRBJ2-3; D call uncertain. V was cut by 2 bases and J by 5 bases, with 9 bases left in between. Looked up from germline, CDR1 is SGHRS and CDR2 is YFSETQ. The CDR3 length is 13 residues. CDR3 nucleotide sequence: TGCGCCAGCAGCTTTAACGCTGGAGATACGCAGTATTTT. Encoded protein: CASSFNAGDTQYF.

The J gene is TRBJ2-3, the V gene TRBV12-5; 7 bases line up with TRBD2. Germline V lookup: CDR1 LGHNT, CDR2 FRNRAP. Trimming at V came to 6 bases and at J to 6 bases, leaving 6 bases not matched to a gene. This CDR3 is built from 13 residues. The CDR3 DNA sequence: TGTGCTAGTGGCCGTTCCGGGGGGGATACGCAGTATTTT. Translating it yields CASGRSGGDTQYF.

CDR3 amino acids: CASSPQGNSYEQYF. Here the CDR3 DNA reads TGTGCCAGCAGCCCACAGGGGAACTCCTACGAGCAGTACTTC. The genes are TRBV7-6 and TRBJ2-7; 7 nucleotides match TRBD1. With V trimmed by 5 bases and J by 0 bases, 4 bases remained unmatched. Germline assignment: CDR1 SGHVS and CDR2 FNYEAQ. The CDR3 spans 14 residues.

The V gene is TRBV4-1, the J gene TRBJ2-5, with 8 bases that match TRBD1. J was trimmed by 4 bases and V by 5 bases; bases with no gene match: 9. The length of the CDR3 is 15 residues. Germline CDR1 and CDR2: MGHRA and YSYEKL. DNA of the CDR3: TGCGCCAGCAGCAAGGGCTACGACAGGGGAGAGACCCAGTACTTC. It specifies CASSKGYDRGETQYF.

The chain recombines TRBV4-3 with TRBJ1-4; 8 positions agree with TRBD1. Germline V gene sequence: CDR1 LGHNA, CDR2 YSLEER. V lost 4 bases to trimming and J lost 10 bases; unmatched junction nucleotides: 5. The CDR3 contains 13 residues. The CDR3: CASSLPGTGKLFF. As DNA, the CDR3 is TGCGCCAGCAGCCTTCCCGGGACAGGAAAACTGTTTTTT.

The chain joins TRBV19 to TRBJ2-5, with 7 bases aligning to TRBD1. Germline V CDR1 and CDR2: LNHDA, SQIVND (reference sequence). V gave up 6 bases and J gave up 4 bases; unmatched junction bases: 5. This CDR3 comprises 13 residues. CDR3 loop: CASSLNRGETQYF. The DNA for the CDR3 is TGTGCCAGTAGCCTAAACAGGGGAGAGACCCAGTACTTC.